A selection of T cell receptor beta chains follows, all from one sample in a study of HIV-infected children after antiretroviral therapy interruption. Each CDR3 protein gets one entry after TCRdb re-called the 3' RACE reads with MiXCR. The sample comprises approximately 96,000 distinct CDR3 sequences, 5.5% to 8.5% of which are singletons, and about 1.1% rests with the top ten. This specimen consisted of CD45RA+ CD4+ T cells from PBMCs, pooled from several time points, obtained from a donor given antiretroviral therapy, either interrupted or continuous. The receptors here all came from a pool of human donors with HIV. CDR3s include the opening cysteine and the closing phenylalanine or tryptophan. A D gene is named only where the DNA matches it firmly. Only part of the rows carry a size: once, few, many, or a class if the clone is expanded.

j_gene: TRBJ1-4
d_gene: NA
v_gene: TRBV7-2
abundance: many
CDR3nt: TGTGCCAGCAGCTTATTGCCGACAGGCCTGAATGAAAAACTGTTTTTT
CDR3aa: CASSLLPTGLNEKLFF

j_gene: TRBJ1-5
d_gene: NA
v_gene: TRBV12-3/TRBV12-4
abundance: many
CDR3nt: TGTGCCAGCAGGACGACATCGGCCTATCAGCCCCAGCATTTT
CDR3aa: CASRTTSAYQPQHF

j_gene: TRBJ2-1
d_gene: TRBD1
v_gene: TRBV5-1
abundance: few
CDR3nt: TGCGCCAGCAGCGTCGGACAGGGGGGTGATGAGCAGTTCTTC
CDR3aa: CASSVGQGGDEQFF

j_gene: TRBJ2-1
d_gene: NA
v_gene: TRBV3-1
abundance: many
CDR3nt: TGTGCCAGCAGCCTAACGGACCGCCCAATCTCCTACAATGAGCAGTTCTTC
CDR3aa: CASSLTDRPISYNEQFF

j_gene: TRBJ1-6
d_gene: NA
v_gene: TRBV7-1
abundance: many
CDR3nt: TGTGCCAGCAGCTCCGAATACGATTCACCCCTCCACTTT
CDR3aa: CASSSEYDSPLHF

j_gene: TRBJ2-2
d_gene: TRBD2
v_gene: TRBV12-5
abundance: NA
CDR3nt: TGTGCTAGTGGCCTCCCAGGACTAGTAAGGGCCACCGGGGAGCTGTTTTTT
CDR3aa: CASGLPGLVRATGELFF

j_gene: TRBJ2-6
d_gene: NA
v_gene: TRBV27
abundance: many
CDR3nt: TGTGCCAGCAGGGAGCAGGGTCGCTCTGGGGCCAACGTCCTGACTTTC
CDR3aa: CASREQGRSGANVLTF

j_gene: TRBJ2-3
d_gene: TRBD2
v_gene: TRBV10-3
abundance: many
CDR3nt: TGTGCCATCAGTCCGGGGGACTACGGGACAGATACGCAGTATTTT
CDR3aa: CAISPGDYGTDTQYF

j_gene: TRBJ2-1
d_gene: NA
v_gene: TRBV2
abundance: NA
CDR3nt: TGTGCCAGCAGTGAAGCCTGGACTACCGAGCAGTTCTTC
CDR3aa: CASSEAWTTEQFF

j_gene: TRBJ2-1
d_gene: TRBD2
v_gene: TRBV27
abundance: many
CDR3nt: TGTGCCAGCAGATACGTAGCGGGGGGGGGCTACAATGAGCAGTTCTTC
CDR3aa: CASRYVAGGGYNEQFF

j_gene: TRBJ2-7
d_gene: TRBD2
v_gene: TRBV4-2
abundance: few
CDR3nt: TGTGCCAGCAGCGTTTCAGTTTGGCGGGAGGGCCCCGAGCAGTACTTC
CDR3aa: CASSVSVWREGPEQYF

j_gene: TRBJ2-1
d_gene: TRBD2
v_gene: TRBV19
abundance: many
CDR3nt: TGTGCCAGTACCAAGGGCTCCACCGGGACTAAGGTCTTC
CDR3aa: CASTKGSTGTKVF

j_gene: TRBJ1-2
d_gene: NA
v_gene: TRBV20-1
abundance: NA
CDR3nt: TGCAGACCCGCAGGGGGCTACACCTTC
CDR3aa: CRPAGGYTF

j_gene: TRBJ2-7
d_gene: TRBD2
v_gene: TRBV19
abundance: many
CDR3nt: TGTGCCAGTAAAACTAGCGGGACTTCCTACGAGCAGTACTTC
CDR3aa: CASKTSGTSYEQYF

j_gene: TRBJ2-3
d_gene: NA
v_gene: TRBV12-3/TRBV12-4
abundance: many
CDR3nt: TGTGCCAGCAGTTACAGGGAGTGGTTCACAGATACGCAGTATTTT
CDR3aa: CASSYREWFTDTQYF

j_gene: TRBJ2-7
d_gene: NA
v_gene: TRBV2
abundance: many
CDR3nt: TGTGCCAGCAGCTCGGCAGGCTACGAGCAGTACTTC
CDR3aa: CASSSAGYEQYF

j_gene: TRBJ1-2
d_gene: TRBD1
v_gene: TRBV9
abundance: many
CDR3nt: TGTGCCAGCAGCGTAGAAACAGGGGCCTATGGCTACACCTTC
CDR3aa: CASSVETGAYGYTF

j_gene: TRBJ2-7
d_gene: TRBD2
v_gene: TRBV2
abundance: many
CDR3nt: TGTGCCAGCAACCCCAACCCCGGACTAGTGGGCTACGAGCAGTACTTC
CDR3aa: CASNPNPGLVGYEQYF

j_gene: TRBJ2-7
d_gene: TRBD1
v_gene: TRBV7-8
abundance: many
CDR3nt: TGTGCCAGCAGCCGGGACAGGGGAGAGCAGTACTTC
CDR3aa: CASSRDRGEQYF

j_gene: TRBJ2-7
d_gene: NA
v_gene: TRBV6-6
abundance: many
CDR3nt: TGTGCCAGCAGTCCGTCGGGGCGCGAGCAGTACTTC
CDR3aa: CASSPSGREQYF

j_gene: TRBJ1-6
d_gene: NA
v_gene: TRBV2
abundance: NA
CDR3nt: TGTGCCAGCAGTGAAGGGGGATCCAATTCACCCCTCCACTTT
CDR3aa: CASSEGGSNSPLHF

j_gene: TRBJ1-2
d_gene: NA
v_gene: TRBV21-1
abundance: many
CDR3nt: TGTGCCAGCAGCAAAGTGGTAGGAGGCCTTCCGGTGGGACGGTATGGCTACACCTTC
CDR3aa: CASSKVVGGLPVGRYGYTF

j_gene: TRBJ1-1
d_gene: NA
v_gene: TRBV6-6
abundance: many
CDR3nt: TGTGCCAGCAGTTACCGACGTGAGGAGGATGCTTTCTTT
CDR3aa: CASSYRREEDAFF

j_gene: TRBJ1-1
d_gene: TRBD1
v_gene: TRBV6-5
abundance: many
CDR3nt: TGTGCCAGCAGAAGACAGGGGCGAACTGAAGCTTTCTTT
CDR3aa: CASRRQGRTEAFF

j_gene: TRBJ1-2
d_gene: TRBD1
v_gene: TRBV24-1
abundance: few
CDR3nt: TGTGCCACCAGTCCCGGGACAGGGTTTGGTGGCTACACCTTC
CDR3aa: CATSPGTGFGGYTF

j_gene: TRBJ1-4
d_gene: TRBD1
v_gene: TRBV20-1
abundance: NA
CDR3nt: TGCAGTGCTAGTGGGGACAGCCTGAATGAAAAACTGTTTTTT
CDR3aa: CSASGDSLNEKLFF

j_gene: TRBJ2-2
d_gene: NA
v_gene: TRBV3-2
abundance: many
CDR3nt: TGTGCCAGCAGCCAAGAGGGGGCTGCCGGGGAGCTGTTTTTT
CDR3aa: CASSQEGAAGELFF

j_gene: TRBJ1-5
d_gene: NA
v_gene: TRBV18
abundance: NA
CDR3nt: TGTGCCAGCTCACCAAGTTGGGAGGGTGGACAGCCCCAGCATTTT
CDR3aa: CASSPSWEGGQPQHF

j_gene: TRBJ1-1
d_gene: TRBD1
v_gene: TRBV2
abundance: many
CDR3nt: TGTGCCAGCAGTACGGCCAGGGGGCCTGAAGCTTTCTTT
CDR3aa: CASSTARGPEAFF

j_gene: TRBJ2-2
d_gene: NA
v_gene: TRBV2
abundance: NA
CDR3nt: TGTGCCAGCAGTGAAGCGGGGAGCGGGGAGCTGTTTTTT
CDR3aa: CASSEAGSGELFF

j_gene: TRBJ1-2
d_gene: NA
v_gene: TRBV2
abundance: NA
CDR3nt: TGTGCCTGCAAAACCCCAGCGAGCTATGGCTACACCTTC
CDR3aa: CACKTPASYGYTF

j_gene: TRBJ2-2
d_gene: NA
v_gene: TRBV7-3
abundance: many
CDR3nt: TGTGCCAGCAGCTTAATTCGGCCCAGGGGCCCCGGGGAGCTGTTTTTT
CDR3aa: CASSLIRPRGPGELFF

j_gene: TRBJ1-6
d_gene: TRBD1
v_gene: TRBV20-1
abundance: many
CDR3nt: TGCAGTGCAAAGCCCCGGGACAGCTTTAATTCACCCCTCCACTTT
CDR3aa: CSAKPRDSFNSPLHF

j_gene: TRBJ2-2
d_gene: NA
v_gene: TRBV30
abundance: many
CDR3nt: TGTGCCTGGAGTGAAATCCCCAGGGGAAACGGGGAGCTGTTTTTT
CDR3aa: CAWSEIPRGNGELFF

j_gene: TRBJ2-7
d_gene: TRBD2
v_gene: TRBV12-5
abundance: many
CDR3nt: TGTGCTAGTGGTTTGGTAACGGGGGGCGAGCAGTACTTC
CDR3aa: CASGLVTGGEQYF

j_gene: TRBJ2-3
d_gene: NA
v_gene: TRBV20-1
abundance: NA
CDR3nt: TGCAGTGCTTCGCGCGGAGGGGGCACAGATACGCAGTATTTT
CDR3aa: CSASRGGGTDTQYF

j_gene: TRBJ1-6
d_gene: TRBD1
v_gene: TRBV19
abundance: few
CDR3nt: TGTGCCAGTAGTATCGAGGGGGCCGCGAATTCACCCCTCCACTTT
CDR3aa: CASSIEGAANSPLHF

j_gene: TRBJ2-1
d_gene: NA
v_gene: TRBV5-6
abundance: few
CDR3nt: TGTGCCAGCAGCGTAACCGGGACCGTCTCCTACAATGAGCAGTTCTTC
CDR3aa: CASSVTGTVSYNEQFF

j_gene: TRBJ2-1
d_gene: TRBD2
v_gene: TRBV20-1
abundance: few
CDR3nt: TGCAGTGCGCACGAAACTAGCGGGGGGAACTTCGGTGAGCAGTTCTTC
CDR3aa: CSAHETSGGNFGEQFF

j_gene: TRBJ2-7
d_gene: TRBD2
v_gene: TRBV28
abundance: few
CDR3nt: TGTGCCAGCAGCATAGCGGGGGGCCCCTACGAGCAGTACTTC
CDR3aa: CASSIAGGPYEQYF

j_gene: TRBJ1-1
d_gene: NA
v_gene: TRBV20-1
abundance: many
CDR3nt: TGCAGTGCTAGAGGGGGTAGTTGGACGGGAGGCACTGAAGCTTTCTTT
CDR3aa: CSARGGSWTGGTEAFF

j_gene: TRBJ2-3
d_gene: NA
v_gene: TRBV3-1
abundance: NA
CDR3nt: TGTGCCAGCAGCCATCGTGGGCAAGATACGCAGTATTTT
CDR3aa: CASSHRGQDTQYF

j_gene: TRBJ2-5
d_gene: NA
v_gene: TRBV5-8
abundance: many
CDR3nt: TGTGCCAGCAGCTGGGGCTCCACGGGAGAGACCCAGTACTTC
CDR3aa: CASSWGSTGETQYF

j_gene: TRBJ1-1
d_gene: NA
v_gene: TRBV11-2
abundance: many
CDR3nt: TGTGCCAGCAGCCCATCAGGGATGGGGGCTCAGTACACTGAAGCTTTCTTT
CDR3aa: CASSPSGMGAQYTEAFF

j_gene: TRBJ2-7
d_gene: NA
v_gene: TRBV7-6
abundance: few
CDR3nt: TGTGCCAGCAGCTTAGTCCCCACAGGGACCTACGAGCAGTACTTC
CDR3aa: CASSLVPTGTYEQYF

j_gene: TRBJ2-5
d_gene: NA
v_gene: TRBV6-5
abundance: many
CDR3nt: TGTGCCAGCAGTTACAGGAGCGGCCCCCTCCAAGAGACCCAGTACTTC
CDR3aa: CASSYRSGPLQETQYF

j_gene: TRBJ2-7
d_gene: NA
v_gene: TRBV10-1
abundance: NA
CDR3nt: TGCGCCAGCAGATTCATATCCCGGTGCCCCTACGAGCAGTACTTC
CDR3aa: CASRFISRCPYEQYF

j_gene: TRBJ2-7
d_gene: NA
v_gene: TRBV11-2
abundance: NA
CDR3nt: TGTGCCAGCAGCCCCCCTGGGGTCTCCTACGAGCAGTACTTC
CDR3aa: CASSPPGVSYEQYF

j_gene: TRBJ1-1
d_gene: TRBD1
v_gene: TRBV9
abundance: many
CDR3nt: TGTGCCAGCAGCGACAGACAGGGGGCTAGGACTGAAGCTTTCTTT
CDR3aa: CASSDRQGARTEAFF